This T cell receptor (beta chain) was captured by sequencing in a study of blood T cell repertoires in COVID-19. The overall study: Acute and convalescent COVID-19 specimens originated in the United States, Italy and Spain. Nucleic acid was either cDNA or gDNA, and it came from T cells, B-cell-depleted T cells, or PBMCs.

The Seattle site enrolled patients during active infection and followed them longitudinally. The CDR3 loop spans 16 amino acids. Germline V gene sequence: CDR1 SGHAT, CDR2 FQNNGV. Unmatched junction bases numbered 3, after V lost 0 bases and J lost 2 bases. On this clone itself: Different DNA sequences within this sample yield the same CDR3.

Authors' analysis steps: Reference gene primer amplification gave nucleated cell count estimates. Using immunoSEQ multiplex PCR, the repertoire was profiled, and TCRdb retains in-frame clones only, with some absent. V and J calls and clone size come straight from that table; D and trimming were deduced from the DNA. The data contain 250,000 to 300,000 clones, around nine tenths of them seen just once; the ten biggest clones take up about 11%. This receptor was identified in a woman aged 30 to 39 with COVID-19, enrolled during active disease. The V and J genes are TRBV11-2 and TRBJ2-3; 9 bases line up with TRBD2. Material for sequencing was peripheral blood. In DNA form, the CDR3 reads TGTGCCAGCAGCTTAGAGCTAGCGGGGTCCACAGATACGCAGTATTTT. Protein: CASSLELAGSTDTQYF.